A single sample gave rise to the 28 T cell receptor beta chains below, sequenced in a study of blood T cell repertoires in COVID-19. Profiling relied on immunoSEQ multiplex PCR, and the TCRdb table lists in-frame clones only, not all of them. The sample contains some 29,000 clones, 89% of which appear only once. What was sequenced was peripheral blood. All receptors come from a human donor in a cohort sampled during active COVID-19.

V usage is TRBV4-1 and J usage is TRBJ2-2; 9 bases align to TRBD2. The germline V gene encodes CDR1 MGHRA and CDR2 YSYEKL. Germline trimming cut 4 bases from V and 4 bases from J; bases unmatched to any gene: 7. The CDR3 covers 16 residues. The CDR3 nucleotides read TGCGCCAGCAGCCGGGTAGCGGGGGCCTCCACCGGGGAGCTGTTTTTT. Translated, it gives CASSRVAGASTGELFF.

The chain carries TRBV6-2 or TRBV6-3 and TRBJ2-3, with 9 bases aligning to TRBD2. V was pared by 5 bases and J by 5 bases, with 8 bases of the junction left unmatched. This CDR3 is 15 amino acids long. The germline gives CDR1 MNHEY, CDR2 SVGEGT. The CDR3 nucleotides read TGTGCCAGCAGTCCCGCGGGGGGGCCGGGAGATACGCAGTATTTT. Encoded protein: CASSPAGGPGDTQYF.

CDR3 DNA: TGTGCCAGCAGCCAAGGACAGCTTGCAACTAATGAAAAACTGTTTTTT. Translation: CASSQGQLATNEKLFF. V is TRBV14 and J is TRBJ1-4; D may be TRBD1 (5 bases). With 1 base removed from V and 0 bases from J, the gap between germline ends came to 9 bases. CDR3 size: 16 residues. Per germline, CDR1 SGHDN and CDR2 FVKESK.

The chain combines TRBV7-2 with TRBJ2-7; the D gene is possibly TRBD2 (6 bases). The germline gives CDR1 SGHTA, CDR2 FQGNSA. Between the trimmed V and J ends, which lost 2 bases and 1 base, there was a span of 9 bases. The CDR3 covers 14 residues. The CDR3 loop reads CASSLSAGSYEQYF. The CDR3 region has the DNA TGTGCCAGCAGCTTATCAGCGGGTTCCTACGAGCAGTACTTC.

The CDR3 region is CASSLVPGTFNNEQFF. CDR3 sequence (DNA): TGTGCCAGCAGCTTGGTTCCCGGGACTTTTAACAATGAGCAGTTCTTC. The chain uses TRBV5-6 and TRBJ2-1, with D perhaps TRBD2 (6 bases). Trimming pared 0 bases from V and 5 bases from J, leaving 15 bases between. The CDR3 consists of 16 residues. Germline V gene data show CDR1 as SGHDT and CDR2 as YYEEEE. The full variable domain, completed using reference TRBV5-6 and TRBJ2-1, is DAGVTQSPTHLIKTRGQQVTLRCSPKSGHDTVSWYQQALGQGPQFIFQYYEEEERQRGNFPDRFSGHQFPNYSSELNVNALLLGDSALYLCASSLVPGTFNNEQFFGPGTRLTVL.

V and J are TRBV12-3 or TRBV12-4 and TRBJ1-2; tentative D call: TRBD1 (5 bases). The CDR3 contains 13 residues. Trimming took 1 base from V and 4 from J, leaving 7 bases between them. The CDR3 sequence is CASSLEGIYGYTF. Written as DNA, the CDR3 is TGTGCCAGCAGTTTAGAGGGGATCTATGGCTACACCTTC.

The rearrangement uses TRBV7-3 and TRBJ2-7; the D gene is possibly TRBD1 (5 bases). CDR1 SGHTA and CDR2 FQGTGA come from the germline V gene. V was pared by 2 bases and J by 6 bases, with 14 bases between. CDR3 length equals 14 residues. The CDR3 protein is CASSLEAGWGEQYF. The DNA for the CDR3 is TGTGCCAGCAGCTTAGAGGCAGGGTGGGGCGAGCAGTACTTC.

CDR3 nucleotide sequence: TGTGCCAGCAGCCCGCTTTTGGACAGGGGAATTAATAACTATGGCTACACCTTC. Translating gives CASSPLLDRGINNYGYTF. The V gene is TRBV3-1 (or the pseudogene TRBV3-2), the J gene TRBJ1-2; 9 bases align to TRBD1. The CDR3 totals 18 residues. Germline CDR1 is LGHDT and CDR2 is YNNKEL (reference sequence). Trimming at V came to 4 bases and at J to 1 base, leaving 13 bases not matched to a gene.

Here the CDR3 reads CASSQSGGAYEQYF. For the CDR3, the DNA is TGCGCCAGCAGCCAAAGCGGGGGAGCCTACGAGCAGTACTTC. The chain employs TRBV5-1 and TRBJ2-7; TRBD2 matches 8 bases. CDR1 and CDR2 (germline): SGHRS, YFSETQ. With 4 bases clipped from V and 2 bases from J, the junction kept 5 bases outside the gene matches. The CDR3 is 14 amino acids. The entire variable domain, with the rest obtained from reference TRBV5-1 and TRBJ2-7, is as follows: KAGVTQTPRYLIKTRGQQVTLSCSPISGHRSVSWYQQTPGQGLQFLFEYFSETQRNKGNFPGRFSGRQFSNSRSEMNVSTLELGDSALYLCASSQSGGAYEQYFGPGTRLTVT.

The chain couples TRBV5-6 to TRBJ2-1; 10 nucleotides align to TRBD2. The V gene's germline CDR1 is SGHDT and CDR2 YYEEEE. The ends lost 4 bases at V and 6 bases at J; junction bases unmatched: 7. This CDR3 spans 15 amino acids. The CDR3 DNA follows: TGTGCCAGCAGCCCACTAGCGGGGTCAGCCAATGAGCAGTTCTTC. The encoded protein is CASSPLAGSANEQFF. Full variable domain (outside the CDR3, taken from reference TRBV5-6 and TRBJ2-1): DAGVTQSPTHLIKTRGQQVTLRCSPKSGHDTVSWYQQALGQGPQFIFQYYEEEERQRGNFPDRFSGHQFPNYSSELNVNALLLGDSALYLCASSPLAGSANEQFFGPGTRLTVL.

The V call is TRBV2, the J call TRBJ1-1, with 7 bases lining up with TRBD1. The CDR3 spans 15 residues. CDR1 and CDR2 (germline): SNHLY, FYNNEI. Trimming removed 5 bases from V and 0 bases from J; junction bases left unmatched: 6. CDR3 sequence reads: CASSRDSTLNTEAFF. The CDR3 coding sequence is TGTGCCAGCAGTCGGGACAGTACACTGAACACTGAAGCTTTCTTT. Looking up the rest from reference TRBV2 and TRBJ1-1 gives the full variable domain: EPEVTQTPSHQVTQMGQEVILRCVPISNHLYFYWYRQILGQKVEFLVSFYNNEISEKSEIFDDQFSVERPDGSNFTLKIRSTKLEDSAMYFCASSRDSTLNTEAFFGQGTRLTVV.

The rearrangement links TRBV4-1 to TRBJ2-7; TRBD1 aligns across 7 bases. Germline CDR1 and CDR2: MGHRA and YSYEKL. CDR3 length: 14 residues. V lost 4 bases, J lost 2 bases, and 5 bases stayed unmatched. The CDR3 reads CASSPGTATYEQYF. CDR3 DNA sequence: TGCGCCAGCAGCCCCGGGACAGCTACCTACGAGCAGTACTTC.

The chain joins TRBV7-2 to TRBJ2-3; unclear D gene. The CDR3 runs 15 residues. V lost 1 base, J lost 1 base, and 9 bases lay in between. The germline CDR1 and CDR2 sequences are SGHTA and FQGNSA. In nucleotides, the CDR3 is TGTGCCAGCAGCTTAGTTAGGAGTCGCACAGATACGCAGTATTTT. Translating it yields CASSLVRSRTDTQYF.

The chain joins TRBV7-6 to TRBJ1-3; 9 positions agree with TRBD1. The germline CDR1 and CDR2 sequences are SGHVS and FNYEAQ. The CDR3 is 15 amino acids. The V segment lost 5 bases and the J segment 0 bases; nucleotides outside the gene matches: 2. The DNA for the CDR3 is TGTGCCAGCAGCCCGGACAGGGGCTCTGGAAACACCATATATTTT. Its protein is CASSPDRGSGNTIYF.

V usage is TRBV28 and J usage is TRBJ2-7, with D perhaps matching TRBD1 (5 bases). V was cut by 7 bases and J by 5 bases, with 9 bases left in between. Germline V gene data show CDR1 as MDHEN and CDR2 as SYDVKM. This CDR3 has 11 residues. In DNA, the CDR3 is TGTGCCAGCACGACAGTCAACGAGCAGTACTTC. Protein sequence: CASTTVNEQYF. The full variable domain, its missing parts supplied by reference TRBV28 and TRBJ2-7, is DVKVTQSSRYLVKRTGEKVFLECVQDMDHENMFWYRQDPGLGLRLIYFSYDVKMKEKGDIPEGYSVSREKKERFSLILESASTNQTSMYLCASTTVNEQYFGPGTRLTVT.

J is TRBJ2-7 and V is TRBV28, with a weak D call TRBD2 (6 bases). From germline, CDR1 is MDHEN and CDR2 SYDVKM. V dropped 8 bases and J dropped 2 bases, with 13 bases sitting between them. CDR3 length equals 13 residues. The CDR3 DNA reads TGTGCCAGCGGCGGGACGCCCACCTACGAGCAGTACTTC. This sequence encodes CASGGTPTYEQYF.

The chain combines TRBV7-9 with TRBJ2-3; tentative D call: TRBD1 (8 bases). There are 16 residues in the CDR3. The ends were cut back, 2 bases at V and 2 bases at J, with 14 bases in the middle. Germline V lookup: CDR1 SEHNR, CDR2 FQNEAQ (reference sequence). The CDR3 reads CASSLLQGGPTDTQYF. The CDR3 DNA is TGTGCCAGCAGCTTATTACAGGGGGGGCCCACAGATACGCAGTATTTT.

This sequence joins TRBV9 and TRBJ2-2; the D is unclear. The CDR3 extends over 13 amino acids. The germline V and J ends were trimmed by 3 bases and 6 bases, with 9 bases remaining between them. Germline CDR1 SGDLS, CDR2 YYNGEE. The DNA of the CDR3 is TGTGCCAGCAGCGGAAGCGAAGCCGGGGAGCTGTTTTTT. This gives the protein CASSGSEAGELFF.

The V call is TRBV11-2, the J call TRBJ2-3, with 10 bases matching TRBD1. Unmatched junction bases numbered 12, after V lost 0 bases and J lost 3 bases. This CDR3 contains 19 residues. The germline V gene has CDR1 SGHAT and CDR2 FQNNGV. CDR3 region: CASSLDATATGGATDTQYF. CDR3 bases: TGTGCCAGCAGCTTAGATGCTACGGCGACAGGGGGCGCGACAGATACGCAGTATTTT.

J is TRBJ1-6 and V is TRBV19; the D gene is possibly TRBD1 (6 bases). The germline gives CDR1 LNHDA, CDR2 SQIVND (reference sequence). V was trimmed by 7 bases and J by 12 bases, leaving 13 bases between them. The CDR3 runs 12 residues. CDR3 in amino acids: CASNPGVGPLHF. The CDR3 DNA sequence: TGTGCCAGTAACCCAGGGGTTGGACCCCTCCACTTT.

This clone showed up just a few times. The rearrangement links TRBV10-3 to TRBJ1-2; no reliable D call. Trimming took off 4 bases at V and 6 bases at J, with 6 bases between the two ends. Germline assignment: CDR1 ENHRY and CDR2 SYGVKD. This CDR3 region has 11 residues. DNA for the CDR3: TGTGCCATCAGTGTTGAGGATGGCTACACCTTC. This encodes CAISVEDGYTF.

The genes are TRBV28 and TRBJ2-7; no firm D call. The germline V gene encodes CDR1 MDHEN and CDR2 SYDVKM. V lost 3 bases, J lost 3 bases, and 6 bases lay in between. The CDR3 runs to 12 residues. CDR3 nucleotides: TGTGCCAGCAGTTTGATAGACTACGAGCAGTACTTC. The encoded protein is CASSLIDYEQYF. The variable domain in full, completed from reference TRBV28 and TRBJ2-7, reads DVKVTQSSRYLVKRTGEKVFLECVQDMDHENMFWYRQDPGLGLRLIYFSYDVKMKEKGDIPEGYSVSREKKERFSLILESASTNQTSMYLCASSLIDYEQYFGPGTRLTVT.

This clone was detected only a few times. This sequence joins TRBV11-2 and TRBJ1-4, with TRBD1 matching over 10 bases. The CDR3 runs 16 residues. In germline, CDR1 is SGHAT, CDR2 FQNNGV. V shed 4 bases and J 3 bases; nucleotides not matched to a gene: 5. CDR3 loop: CASSSDRGPSNEKLFF. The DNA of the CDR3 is TGTGCCAGCAGCTCCGACAGGGGGCCCTCTAATGAAAAACTGTTTTTT.

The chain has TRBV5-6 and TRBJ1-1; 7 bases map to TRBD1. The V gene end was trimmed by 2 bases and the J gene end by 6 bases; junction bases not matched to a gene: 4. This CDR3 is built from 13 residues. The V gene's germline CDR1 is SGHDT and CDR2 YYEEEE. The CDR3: CASSFPQGAEAFF. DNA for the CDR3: TGTGCCAGCAGCTTTCCCCAGGGGGCTGAAGCTTTCTTT. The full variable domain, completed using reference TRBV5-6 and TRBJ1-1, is DAGVTQSPTHLIKTRGQQVTLRCSPKSGHDTVSWYQQALGQGPQFIFQYYEEEERQRGNFPDRFSGHQFPNYSSELNVNALLLGDSALYLCASSFPQGAEAFFGQGTRLTVV.

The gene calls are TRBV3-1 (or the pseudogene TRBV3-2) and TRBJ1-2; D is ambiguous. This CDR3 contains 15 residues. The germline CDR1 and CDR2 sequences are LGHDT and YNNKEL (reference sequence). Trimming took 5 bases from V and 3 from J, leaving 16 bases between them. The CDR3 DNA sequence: TGTGCCAGCAGCTTGACCGTCAACGGAGACTATGGCTACACCTTC. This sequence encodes CASSLTVNGDYGYTF.

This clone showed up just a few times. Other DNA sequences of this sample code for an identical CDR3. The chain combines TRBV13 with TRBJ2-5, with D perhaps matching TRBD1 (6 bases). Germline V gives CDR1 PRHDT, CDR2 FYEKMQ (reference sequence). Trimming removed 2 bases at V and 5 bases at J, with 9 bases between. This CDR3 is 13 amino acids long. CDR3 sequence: CASSLQGMETQYF. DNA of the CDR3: TGTGCCAGCAGCTTACAGGGGATGGAGACCCAGTACTTC.

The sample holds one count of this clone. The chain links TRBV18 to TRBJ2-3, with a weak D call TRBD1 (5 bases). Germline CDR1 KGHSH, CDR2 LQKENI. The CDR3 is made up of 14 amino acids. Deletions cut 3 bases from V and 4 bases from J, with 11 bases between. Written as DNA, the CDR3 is TGTGCCAGCTCACCTCAGGGTGGTGCAGATACGCAGTATTTT. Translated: CASSPQGGADTQYF.

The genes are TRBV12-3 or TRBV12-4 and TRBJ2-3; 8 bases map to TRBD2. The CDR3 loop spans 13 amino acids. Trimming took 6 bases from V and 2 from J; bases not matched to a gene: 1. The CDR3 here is CASSGGDTDTQYF. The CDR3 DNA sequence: TGTGCCAGCAGCGGGGGGGACACAGATACGCAGTATTTT.